This is a list of T cell receptor beta chains from one sample in a study of T cell responses to AZD1222 COVID-19 vaccine. The table came from immunoSEQ multiplex PCR; TCRdb's copy has only in-frame clones and leaves some out. The sample holds 200,000 or so clones, just over 85% seen once. Source: peripheral blood, taken on day 0 of AZD1222 vaccination. The receptors shown here come from an adult in good health. Each CDR3 is given with its conserved first and last residue. The D gene is left open where the match is weak. Size values are once, few and many counts, or a class for expanded clones, and some rows have none.

D	J	size	V	CDR3	DNA
TRBD2	TRBJ2-7	.	TRBV27	CATSGGFGEQYF	TGTGCCACCTCCGGGGGGTTTGGCGAGCAGTACTTC
.	TRBJ1-4	.	TRBV7-7	CASSFGGRKKLFF	TGTGCCAGCAGCTTCGGGGGGAGAAAAAAACTGTTTTTT
TRBD2	TRBJ2-3	.	TRBV5-5	CASSLLGGTSTDTQYF	TGTGCCAGCAGCTTGTTGGGGGGGACTAGCACAGATACGCAGTATTTT
TRBD2	TRBJ2-2	.	TRBV7-3	CASSLKPSGIGELFF	TGTGCCAGCAGCTTAAAGCCTAGCGGGATCGGGGAGCTGTTTTTT
.	TRBJ1-1	.	TRBV6-1	CASSEEMNTEAFF	TGTGCCAGCAGTGAAGAGATGAACACTGAAGCTTTCTTT
.	TRBJ2-3	.	TRBV5-1	CASSRSASGTDTQYF	TGCGCCAGCAGCCGGAGTGCTAGCGGCACAGATACGCAGTATTTT
.	TRBJ2-3	.	TRBV12-3/TRBV12-4	CASSRRSRDTQYF	TGTGCCAGCAGCCGCCGATCAAGGGATACGCAGTATTTT
TRBD1	TRBJ2-3	.	TRBV7-9	CASSFDRAGTDTQYF	TGTGCCAGCAGCTTCGACAGGGCTGGCACAGATACGCAGTATTTT
.	TRBJ1-2	.	TRBV25-1	CASSGGLGYGYTF	TGTGCCAGCAGTGGGGGTCTTGGCTACGGCTACACCTTC
.	TRBJ1-5	.	TRBV5-8	CASQAGYSNQPQHF	TGTGCCTCTCAAGCAGGATATAGCAATCAGCCCCAGCATTTT
.	TRBJ1-3	.	TRBV20-1	CSASKGLGNTIYF	TGCAGTGCTAGTAAGGGTCTAGGAAACACCATATATTTT
.	TRBJ1-3	.	TRBV3-1/TRBV3-2	CASSQDGSSGNTIYF	TGTGCCAGCAGCCAAGACGGGAGCTCTGGAAACACCATATATTTT
TRBD2	TRBJ2-5	.	TRBV5-4	CASSLELAGETQYF	TGTGCCAGCAGTCTCGAACTAGCGGGGGAGACCCAGTACTTC
.	TRBJ2-2	.	TRBV9	CASSVFTDTGELFF	TGTGCCAGCAGCGTCTTCACTGACACCGGGGAGCTGTTTTTT
.	TRBJ2-1	.	TRBV11-3	CASSFQVFRGSDEQFF	TGTGCCAGCAGCTTTCAGGTCTTTCGCGGGTCGGATGAGCAGTTCTTC
.	TRBJ1-2	.	TRBV12-3/TRBV12-4	CASSAGRTYGYTF	TGTGCCAGCAGCGCGGGACGAACCTATGGCTACACCTTC
.	TRBJ2-7	.	TRBV6-5	CASSAMGPRYEQYF	TGTGCCAGCAGCGCCATGGGGCCCCGCTACGAGCAGTACTTC
.	TRBJ2-1	.	TRBV6-6	CASLLGPAGMDEQFF	TGTGCCAGCCTCCTGGGGCCCGCGGGAATGGATGAGCAGTTCTTC
.	TRBJ2-6	.	TRBV18	CASSAGQLMGGANVLTF	TGTGCCAGCTCGGCGGGACAGTTAATGGGTGGGGCCAACGTCCTGACTTTC
.	TRBJ2-7	few	TRBV23-1	CASSQHLALPLEQYF	TGCGCCAGCAGTCAGCATCTGGCTCTCCCTCTCGAGCAGTACTTC
.	TRBJ1-4	once	TRBV4-3	CASSQSVGATNEKLFF	TGCGCCAGCAGCCAATCCGTCGGAGCAACTAATGAAAAACTGTTTTTT
TRBD1	TRBJ1-2	.	TRBV5-6	CASSLTRQGGAYGYTF	TGTGCCAGCAGCTTGACCCGACAGGGAGGGGCCTATGGCTACACCTTC
.	TRBJ2-1	.	TRBV6-2/TRBV6-3	CASSYQGSYNEQFF	TGTGCCAGCAGTTATCAGGGTTCCTACAATGAGCAGTTCTTC
TRBD1	TRBJ1-4	.	TRBV5-1	CASSPGQATNEKLFF	TGCGCCAGCAGCCCGGGACAGGCAACTAATGAAAAACTGTTTTTT
.	TRBJ2-5	.	TRBV19	CASSRGDYQETQYF	TGTGCCAGTAGTAGGGGGGACTACCAAGAGACCCAGTACTTC
.	TRBJ2-2	many	TRBV25-1	CASSGGRPGELFF	TGTGCCAGCAGTGGGGGGAGGCCCGGGGAGCTGTTTTTT
TRBD1	TRBJ2-7	.	TRBV7-9	CASSGYDPGQGYEQYF	TGTGCCAGCAGCGGCTACGACCCCGGACAGGGCTACGAGCAGTACTTC
.	TRBJ2-7	.	TRBV10-1	CANLPRGSYEQYF	TGCGCCAATCTACCACGGGGCTCCTACGAGCAGTACTTC
.	TRBJ2-1	few	TRBV5-1	CASSLQLPSSYNEQFF	TGCGCCAGCAGCTTACAGCTCCCGAGCTCCTACAATGAGCAGTTCTTC
.	TRBJ2-3	once	TRBV2	CASMGHRTDTQYF	TGTGCCAGCATGGGACATCGCACAGATACGCAGTATTTT
.	TRBJ2-6	.	TRBV6-4	CASSEDVSGANVLTF	TGTGCCAGCAGTGAAGACGTCTCTGGGGCCAACGTCCTGACTTTC
TRBD1	TRBJ2-1	.	TRBV2	CAASAGGNEQFF	TGTGCCGCCTCGGCAGGGGGCAATGAGCAGTTCTTC
.	TRBJ1-1	.	TRBV29-1	CSVALGGMAEAFF	TGCAGCGTTGCCTTGGGAGGTATGGCTGAAGCTTTCTTT
.	TRBJ2-2	.	TRBV10-3	CAISPGQNTGELFF	TGTGCCATCAGTCCGGGACAGAACACCGGGGAGCTGTTTTTT
.	TRBJ1-2	.	TRBV30	CAFPGTSHGYTF	TGTGCCTTCCCCGGGACATCTCATGGCTACACCTTC
TRBD1	TRBJ2-5	once	TRBV12-5	CASARDRYSETQYF	TGTGCTTCCGCCCGGGACAGATATTCAGAGACCCAGTACTTC
.	TRBJ2-7	.	TRBV4-2	CASSPRDGAYEQYF	TGTGCCAGCAGCCCTCGGGACGGAGCCTACGAGCAGTACTTC
.	TRBJ1-5	.	TRBV2	CASSEATGQPQHF	TGTGCCAGCAGTGAAGCAACGGGTCAGCCCCAGCATTTT
TRBD1	TRBJ1-2	once	TRBV4-1	CASSQTGQTNYGYTF	TGCGCCAGCAGCCAAACGGGACAGACTAACTATGGCTACACCTTC
.	TRBJ2-3	.	TRBV7-2	CASSLGPPQTSTDTQYF	TGTGCCAGCAGCTTAGGTCCGCCGCAAACTAGCACAGATACGCAGTATTTT
TRBD1	TRBJ1-6	.	TRBV5-4	CASSLLLLLTTGWDSPLHF	TGTGCCAGCAGCCTCTTACTCCTTCTAACGACAGGGTGGGATTCACCCCTCCACTTT
.	TRBJ2-1	.	TRBV10-3	CAISATGLYEQFF	TGTGCCATCAGTGCAACAGGGTTGTATGAGCAGTTCTTC
.	TRBJ1-5	.	TRBV19	CASIQSLMGGQPQHF	TGTGCCAGTATCCAGTCCCTTATGGGGGGTCAGCCCCAGCATTTT
TRBD1	TRBJ1-2	.	TRBV3-1/TRBV3-2	CASSPRTGGGYYGYTF	TGTGCCAGCAGCCCCCGGACAGGGGGAGGCTACTATGGCTACACCTTC
TRBD2	TRBJ2-3	.	TRBV7-8	CASSSQRGLSTDTQYF	TGTGCCAGCAGCTCGCAGCGGGGGCTTAGCACAGATACGCAGTATTTT
.	TRBJ1-6	.	TRBV5-6	CASSLAGGLYNSPLHF	TGTGCCAGCAGCTTGGCCGGGGGGTTATATAATTCACCCCTCCACTTT
TRBD1	TRBJ2-5	.	TRBV5-1	CASSQTGQGETQYF	TGCGCCAGCAGTCAAACGGGACAGGGTGAGACCCAGTACTTC
.	TRBJ1-5	once	TRBV3-1/TRBV3-2	CASSQVVGAGQPQHF	TGTGCCAGCAGCCAAGTTGTAGGGGCAGGGCAGCCCCAGCATTTT
TRBD2	TRBJ2-1	.	TRBV7-9	CASSLGLAGAGDEQFF	TGTGCCAGCAGCTTAGGTCTAGCGGGGGCCGGGGATGAGCAGTTCTTC
.	TRBJ1-2	.	TRBV9	CASSVIPSSGLANYGYTF	TGTGCCAGCAGCGTAATCCCCTCTTCAGGGTTAGCTAACTATGGCTACACCTTC
.	TRBJ2-7	once	TRBV11-2	CASSLVAGFDEQYF	TGTGCCAGCAGCTTAGTAGCAGGGTTCGACGAGCAGTACTTC
.	TRBJ1-3	.	TRBV3-1/TRBV3-2	CASSQWGSGNTIYF	TGTGCCAGCAGCCAGTGGGGCTCCGGAAACACCATATATTTT
.	TRBJ1-3	.	TRBV9	CASSEQGYGNTIYF	TGTGCCAGCAGCGAACAGGGTTATGGAAACACCATATATTTT